This T cell receptor beta chain was found in a study of cytomegalovirus exposure and HLA in healthy donors (dated by TCRdb to about 2017). Study-level background: The 666 repertoires of the first cohort and the 120 or so validation repertoires were produced on the same platform, according to a later analysis. The study was designed to test whether signatures of past pathogen exposure could be identified by cataloging public T cell receptors. Along with the roughly 670-subject first cohort, a separate validation cohort of over 90 different subjects was used. To predict cytomegalovirus infection status, the study brought together high-throughput TCR immunosequencing, statistical association of individual TCRs with disease status, and machine learning. The paper as a whole reports these results and caveats: Across donors, most TCR sequences were observed very rarely, whereas some public TCRs were present in many individuals. The authors suggested that the approach could potentially be generalized to other disease states and immunological phenotypes. In vitro tests confirmed that a few of the cytomegalovirus-associated TCR beta chains recognize cytomegalovirus antigens. Cytomegalovirus status was reported to be diagnosed by the classifier with high specificity and sensitivity in both the original and validation cohorts. All 120 or so repertoires were used to score co-occurrence in the validation cohort in a later analysis, because that analysis had no HLA typing for the cohort. In a later analysis, TCRs clustered in the first cohort were found to also tend to co-occur in the roughly 120 validation repertoires, with roughly 93% of cluster scores above 0. The study listed 150 to 200 TCR beta chains as associated with cytomegalovirus.

The donors belonged to the validation cohort of over a hundred subjects, which was separate from the roughly 700-subject first cohort. As concerns this clone: Its antigen target is currently unknown. Base-call qualities are not available, and no considerably larger clone is one nucleotide away.

Preparation of the library involved the immunoSEQ multiplex PCR assay. The original pipeline was this. A statistical classification framework was built to diagnose cytomegalovirus status from the catalog of TCR beta chain sequences. The immuneACCESS repertoire file appears here via TCRdb, limited to in-frame rearrangements. These files lack a portion of the clones; in checked studies, under half of the deficit traces to unresolved V genes, and the cause of the others is not known. Clone size and V and J calls were adopted from that table, with D and trimming inferred from the DNA. The sample has over 110,000 clones on record, around 90% of them singletons. The ten largest clones represent 7.5% to 9% of the sample. The CDR3 runs 14 residues from the cysteine to the phenylalanine. Only CDR3 DNA is held: 42 bases, read in frame from base 1. CDR1 and CDR2, looked up from the germline V gene, are SGHRS and YFSETQ. Trimming at the junction amounts to 1 base on V and 4 bases on J, and the germline ends lie 12 bases apart.

The chain employs TRBV5-1 and TRBJ2-7; the D region possibly corresponds to TRBD2 (6 bases align). This receptor was identified in a man between 18 and 29 years old in good health and CMV-seropositive. The sample consisted of PBMCs. The CDR3 protein sequence reads: CASSLKGGGYEQYF. The nucleotide sequence is given as TGCGCCAGCAGCTTGAAGGGTGGGGGGTACGAGCAGTACTTC. When the CDR3 is completed using the reference TRBV5-1 and TRBJ2-7 genes on either side, the full variable domain is KAGVTQTPRYLIKTRGQQVTLSCSPISGHRSVSWYQQTPGQGLQFLFEYFSETQRNKGNFPGRFSGRQFSNSRSEMNVSTLELGDSALYLCASSLKGGGYEQYFGPGTRLTVT.